A single TCR beta chain is shown here with its context. The entry originates in a study of T cells in Graves' hyperthyroidism and ophthalmopathy. V lost 5 bases, J lost 11 bases, and 14 bases stayed unmatched. This CDR3 has 17 residues. The V gene's germline CDR1 is SGHAT and CDR2 FQNNGV. RNA transcripts provided the source from which TCR beta CDR3 regions were amplified. RT-PCR in the first round (using the HTBI primer set) targeted the TCR CDR3. TCRdb reprocessed the multiplex PCR reads via MiXCR and lists one record per CDR3 protein. This sample has 490,000 or so distinct CDR3 sequences; roughly 45% occur once, and the top ten carry around 47%.

The rearrangement uses TRBV11-2 and TRBJ2-3, with 15 bases that match TRBD2. The specimen sequenced was peripheral blood or thyroid tissue (not recorded which). This TCR was sampled from an adult woman with Graves' disease, either hyperthyroidism or ophthalmopathy (not recorded which). CDR3 in DNA: TGTGCCAGCAGCGCATCCTTGGGACTAGCGGGAGGCAATGAGCAGTATTTT. It specifies CASSASLGLAGGNEQYF. The full variable domain, in which reference TRBV11-2 and TRBJ2-3 provide the parts outside the CDR3, is EAGVAQSPRYKIIEKRQSVAFWCNPISGHATLYWYQQILGQGPKLLIQFQNNGVVDDSQLPKDRFSAERLKGVDSTLKIQPAKLEDSAVYLCASSASLGLAGGNEQYFGPGTRLTVL.